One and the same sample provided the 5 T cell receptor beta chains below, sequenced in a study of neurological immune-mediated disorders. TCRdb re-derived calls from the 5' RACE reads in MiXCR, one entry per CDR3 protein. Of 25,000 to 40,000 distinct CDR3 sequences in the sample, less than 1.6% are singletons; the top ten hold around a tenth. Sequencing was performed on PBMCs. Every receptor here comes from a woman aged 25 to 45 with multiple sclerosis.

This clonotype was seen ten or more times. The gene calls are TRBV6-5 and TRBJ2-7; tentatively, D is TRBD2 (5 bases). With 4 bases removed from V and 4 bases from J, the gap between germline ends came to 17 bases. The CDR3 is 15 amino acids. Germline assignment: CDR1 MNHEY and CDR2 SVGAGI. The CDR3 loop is CASSFREGSGYEQYF. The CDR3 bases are TGTGCCAGCAGTTTCCGGGAAGGGTCGGGTTACGAGCAGTACTTC.

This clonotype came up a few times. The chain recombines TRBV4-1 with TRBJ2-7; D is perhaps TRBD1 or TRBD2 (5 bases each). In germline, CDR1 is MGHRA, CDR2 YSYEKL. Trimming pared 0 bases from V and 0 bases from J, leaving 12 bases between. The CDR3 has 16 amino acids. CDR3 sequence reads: CASSQDRAGSSYEQYF. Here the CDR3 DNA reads TGCGCCAGCAGCCAAGATCGGGCAGGGAGCTCCTACGAGCAGTACTTC.

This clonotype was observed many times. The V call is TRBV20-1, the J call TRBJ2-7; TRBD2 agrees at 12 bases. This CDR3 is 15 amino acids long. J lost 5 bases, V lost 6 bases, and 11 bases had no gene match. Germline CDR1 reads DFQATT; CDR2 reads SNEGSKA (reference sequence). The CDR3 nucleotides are TGCAGTGCCGGGGGTCGTAGGACTAGCGGGGACGAGCAGTACTTC. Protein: CSAGGRRTSGDEQYF.

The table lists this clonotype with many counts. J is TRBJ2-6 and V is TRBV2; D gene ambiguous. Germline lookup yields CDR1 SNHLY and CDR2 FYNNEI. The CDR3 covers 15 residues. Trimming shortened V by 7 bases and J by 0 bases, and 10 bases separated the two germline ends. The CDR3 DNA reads TGTGCCAGCACTTGGATCGACTCTGGGGCCAACGTCCTGACTTTC. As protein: CASTWIDSGANVLTF.

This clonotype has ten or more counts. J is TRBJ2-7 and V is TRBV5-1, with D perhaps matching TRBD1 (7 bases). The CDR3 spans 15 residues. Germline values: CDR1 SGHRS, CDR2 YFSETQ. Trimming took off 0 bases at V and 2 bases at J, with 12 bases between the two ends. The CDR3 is CASSLGGTDPYEQYF. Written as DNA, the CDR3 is TGCGCCAGCAGCTTGGGCGGGACAGACCCCTACGAGCAGTACTTC.